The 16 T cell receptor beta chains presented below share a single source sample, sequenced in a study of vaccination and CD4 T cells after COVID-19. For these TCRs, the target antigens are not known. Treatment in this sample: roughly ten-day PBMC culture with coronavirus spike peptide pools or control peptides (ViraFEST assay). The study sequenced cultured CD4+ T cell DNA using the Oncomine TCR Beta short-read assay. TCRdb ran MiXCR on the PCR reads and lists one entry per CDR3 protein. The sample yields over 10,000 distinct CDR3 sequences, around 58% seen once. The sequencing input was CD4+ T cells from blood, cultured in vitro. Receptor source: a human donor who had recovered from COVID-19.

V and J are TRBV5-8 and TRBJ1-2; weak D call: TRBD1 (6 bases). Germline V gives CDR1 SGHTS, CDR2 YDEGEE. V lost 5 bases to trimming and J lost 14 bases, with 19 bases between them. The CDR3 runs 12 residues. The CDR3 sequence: CASRRSTGFKTF. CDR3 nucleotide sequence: TGTGCCAGCAGAAGGAGTACAGGGTTTAAGACCTTC.

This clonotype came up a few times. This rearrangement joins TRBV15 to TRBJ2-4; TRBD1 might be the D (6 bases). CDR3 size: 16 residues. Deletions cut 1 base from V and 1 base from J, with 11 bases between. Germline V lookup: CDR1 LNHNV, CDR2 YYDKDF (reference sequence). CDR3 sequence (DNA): TGTGCCACCAGCAGAGCCCAGGGGTCGGCCAAAAACATTCAGTACTTC. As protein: CATSRAQGSAKNIQYF.

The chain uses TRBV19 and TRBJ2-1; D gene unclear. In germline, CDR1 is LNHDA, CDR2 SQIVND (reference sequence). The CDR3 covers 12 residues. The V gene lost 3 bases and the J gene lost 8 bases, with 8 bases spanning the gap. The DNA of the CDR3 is TGTGCCAGTAGTATTATTGGTTATGAGCAGTTCTTC. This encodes CASSIIGYEQFF.

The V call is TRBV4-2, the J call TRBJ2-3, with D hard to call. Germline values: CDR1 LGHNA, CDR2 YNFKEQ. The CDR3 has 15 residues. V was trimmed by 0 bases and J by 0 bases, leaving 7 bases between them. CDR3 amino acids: CASSQDLRSTDTQYF. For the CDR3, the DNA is TGTGCCAGCAGCCAAGATCTAAGGAGCACAGATACGCAGTATTTT.

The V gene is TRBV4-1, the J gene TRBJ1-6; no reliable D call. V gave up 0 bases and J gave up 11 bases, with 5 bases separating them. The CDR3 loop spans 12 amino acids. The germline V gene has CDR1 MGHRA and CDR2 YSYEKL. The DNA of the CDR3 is TGCGCCAGCAGCCAAGAATCTGCACCCCTCCACTTT. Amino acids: CASSQESAPLHF.

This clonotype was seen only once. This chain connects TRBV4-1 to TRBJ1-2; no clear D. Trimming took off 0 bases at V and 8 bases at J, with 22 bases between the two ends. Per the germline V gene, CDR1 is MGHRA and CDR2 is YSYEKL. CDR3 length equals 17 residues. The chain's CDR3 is CASSQDSVTSSGWGYTF. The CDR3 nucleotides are TGCGCCAGCAGCCAAGATTCGGTCACATCTTCCGGTTGGGGCTACACCTTC.

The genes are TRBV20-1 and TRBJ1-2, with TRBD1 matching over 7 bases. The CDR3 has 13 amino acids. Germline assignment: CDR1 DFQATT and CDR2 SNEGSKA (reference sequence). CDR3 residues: CRVPGPGQTFFTF. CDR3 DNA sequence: TGCAGGGTACCCGGTCCGGGACAGACGTTTTTCACCTTC.

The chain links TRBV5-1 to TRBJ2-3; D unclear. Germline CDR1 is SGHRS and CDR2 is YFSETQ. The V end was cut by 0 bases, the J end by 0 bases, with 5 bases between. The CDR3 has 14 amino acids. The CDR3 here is CASSLGTSTDTQYF. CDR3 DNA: TGCGCCAGCAGCTTGGGAACTAGCACAGATACGCAGTATTTT. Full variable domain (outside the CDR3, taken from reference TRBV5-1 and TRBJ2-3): KAGVTQTPRYLIKTRGQQVTLSCSPISGHRSVSWYQQTPGQGLQFLFEYFSETQRNKGNFPGRFSGRQFSNSRSEMNVSTLELGDSALYLCASSLGTSTDTQYFGPGTRLTVL.

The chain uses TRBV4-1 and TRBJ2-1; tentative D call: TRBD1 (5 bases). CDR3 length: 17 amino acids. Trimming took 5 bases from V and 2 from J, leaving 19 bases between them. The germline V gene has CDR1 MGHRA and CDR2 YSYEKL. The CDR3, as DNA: TGCGCCAGCAGCACAAACCCACAGGTAACTACCTACAATGAGCAGTTCTTC. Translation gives CASSTNPQVTTYNEQFF.

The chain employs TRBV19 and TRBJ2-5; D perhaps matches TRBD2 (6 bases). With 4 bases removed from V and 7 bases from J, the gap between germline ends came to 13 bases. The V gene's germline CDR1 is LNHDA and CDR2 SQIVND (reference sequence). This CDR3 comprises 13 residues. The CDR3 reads CASSTGLGGTQYF. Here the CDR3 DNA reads TGTGCCAGTAGTACCGGATTGGGGGGGACCCAGTACTTC.

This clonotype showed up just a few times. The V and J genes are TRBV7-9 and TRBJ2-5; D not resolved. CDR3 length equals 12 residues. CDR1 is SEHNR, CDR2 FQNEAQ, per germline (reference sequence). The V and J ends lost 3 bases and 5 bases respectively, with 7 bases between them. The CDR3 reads CASSFVSETQYF. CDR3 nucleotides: TGTGCCAGCAGCTTCGTCTCCGAGACCCAGTACTTC.

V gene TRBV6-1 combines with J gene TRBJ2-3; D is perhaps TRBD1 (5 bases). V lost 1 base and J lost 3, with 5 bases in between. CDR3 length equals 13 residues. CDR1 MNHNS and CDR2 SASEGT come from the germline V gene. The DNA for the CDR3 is TGTGCCAGCAGTGAAGAGGGGACAGATACGCAGTATTTT. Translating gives CASSEEGTDTQYF.

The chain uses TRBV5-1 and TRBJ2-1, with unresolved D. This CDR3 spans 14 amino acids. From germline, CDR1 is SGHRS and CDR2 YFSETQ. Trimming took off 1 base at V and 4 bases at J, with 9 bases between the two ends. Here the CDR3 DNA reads TGCGCCAGCAGCTTGAGGCTGGGATACAATGAGCAGTTCTTC. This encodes CASSLRLGYNEQFF.

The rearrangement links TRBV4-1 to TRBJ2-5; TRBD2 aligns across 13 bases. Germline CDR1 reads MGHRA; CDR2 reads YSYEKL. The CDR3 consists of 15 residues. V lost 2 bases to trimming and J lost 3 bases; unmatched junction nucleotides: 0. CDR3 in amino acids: CASSQTSGREETQYF. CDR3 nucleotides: TGCGCCAGCAGCCAAACTAGCGGGAGGGAAGAGACCCAGTACTTC.

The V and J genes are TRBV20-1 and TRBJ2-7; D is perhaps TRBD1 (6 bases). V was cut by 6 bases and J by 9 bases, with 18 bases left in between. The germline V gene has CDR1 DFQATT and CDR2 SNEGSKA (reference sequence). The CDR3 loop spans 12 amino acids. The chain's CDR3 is CSANGEQGRQYF. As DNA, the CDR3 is TGCAGTGCAAATGGCGAACAGGGTCGGCAGTACTTC.

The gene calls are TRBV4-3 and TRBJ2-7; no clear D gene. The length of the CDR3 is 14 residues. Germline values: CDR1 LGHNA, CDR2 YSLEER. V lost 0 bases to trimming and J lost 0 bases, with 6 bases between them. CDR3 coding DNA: TGCGCCAGCAGCCAAGACGCCCGCTCCTACGAGCAGTACTTC. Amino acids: CASSQDARSYEQYF.